This T cell receptor (beta chain) was found in a study of CD8 T cells in Susac syndrome. CDR3 length: 15 amino acids. The V gene end was trimmed by 8 bases and the J gene end by 2 bases; junction bases not matched to a gene: 4. Germline assignment: CDR1 MDHEN and CDR2 SYDVKM. An input of about 0.5 to 1 ug of RNA was subjected to reverse transcription using random hexamers. Amplification of TCR beta CDR3 by immunoSEQ multiplex PCR spanned 54 Vbeta and 13 Jbeta. TCRdb fed the immunoSEQ multiplex PCR reads into MiXCR, producing one record per CDR3 protein. The sample gives about 130,000 distinct CDR3 sequences, approximately 95% of which show up once; roughly 0.29% is in the top ten. Sequencing targeted TCR beta in blood CD8+ and CD4+ T cells. Stable or active relapsing-remitting multiple sclerosis, untreated and meeting revised McDonald criteria, defined the controls. TEMRA cells were FACS-enriched and CD8+ and CD4+ T cells negatively isolated.

Sequenced sample: CD8+ T cells from PBMCs. The sequence was collected from a human donor with multiple sclerosis. The chain uses TRBV28 and TRBJ2-5, with 14 bases that match TRBD2. CDR3: CASSGLAGEQETQYF. DNA for the CDR3: TGTGCCAGCTCGGGACTAGCGGGGGAGCAAGAGACCCAGTACTTC.